Here is one T cell receptor beta chain with its context. The repertoire was sequenced with immunoSEQ multiplex PCR; TCRdb's copy has only in-frame clones and lacks some. The table has about 40,000 clones, about 89% seen once. This sample is part of a study of T cell changes during pregnancy in multiple sclerosis. This TCR was recovered from a female donor with multiple sclerosis, enrolled in a pregnancy study. The sample was CD4+ T cells from peripheral blood mononuclear cells, taken in the first trimester of pregnancy.

The CDR3 is CASKDRGNTEAFF. The CDR3 DNA follows: TGTGCCTCGAAAGATCGCGGGAACACTGAAGCTTTCTTT. The chain employs TRBV30 and TRBJ1-1, with no clear D. V lost 7 bases and J lost 1, with 13 bases in between. Germline CDR1 reads GTSNPN; CDR2 reads SVGIG (reference sequence). The CDR3 has 13 amino acids.